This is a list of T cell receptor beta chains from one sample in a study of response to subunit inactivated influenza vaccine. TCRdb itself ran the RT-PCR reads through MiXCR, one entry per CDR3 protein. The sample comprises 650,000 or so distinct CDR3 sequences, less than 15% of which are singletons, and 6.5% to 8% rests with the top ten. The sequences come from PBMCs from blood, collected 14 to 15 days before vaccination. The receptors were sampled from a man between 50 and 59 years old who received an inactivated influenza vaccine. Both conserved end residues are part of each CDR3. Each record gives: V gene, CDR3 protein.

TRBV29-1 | CSVVTANTGELFF
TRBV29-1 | CSVEPHNYGYTF
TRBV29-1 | CSVGLTSTDTQYF
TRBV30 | CAWSVGDTEQYF
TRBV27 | CASSLLGLRYNEQFF
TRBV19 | CASSNRLAGGTDTQYF
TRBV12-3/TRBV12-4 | CASSWGDKYEQYF
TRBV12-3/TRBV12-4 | CASSSRLYTDTQYF
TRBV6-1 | CASGDSFMNTEAFF
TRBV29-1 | CSAGGRAGGEQYF
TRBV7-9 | CASSLVSFGGNYGYTF
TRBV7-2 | CASSPRLAGGNSYEQYF
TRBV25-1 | CASSEGGWNQPQHF
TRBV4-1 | CASSQEDRGDFYEQYF
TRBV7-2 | CASRLGRTGNTIYF
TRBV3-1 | CASSQGPAGEKEQYF
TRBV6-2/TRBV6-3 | CASSYSWGNTEAFF
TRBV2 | CASSSGTGGTEAFF
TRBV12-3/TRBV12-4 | CASSGWETQYF
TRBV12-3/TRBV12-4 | CASSSTTGSTEAFF